These 5 T cell receptor beta chains came from one sample sequenced in a study of cytomegalovirus exposure and HLA in healthy donors. Profiling relied on immunoSEQ multiplex PCR, and the TCRdb table lists in-frame clones only, not all of them. The sample consists of 60,000 to 80,000 clones, about 82% of them appearing once. The sample was PBMCs. The origin of the receptors is a man aged 25 to 40 in good health and CMV-seronegative.

The chain has TRBV13 and TRBJ2-1, with D maybe TRBD1 (5 bases). Germline V gives CDR1 PRHDT, CDR2 FYEKMQ (reference sequence). V shed 4 bases and J shed 6 bases, with 10 bases lying between them. This CDR3 has 13 residues. CDR3 sequence: CASSSRAPNEQFF. The CDR3 DNA follows: TGTGCCAGCAGCTCCAGGGCCCCCAATGAGCAGTTCTTC.

The table lists this clone with a few counts. The chain carries TRBV6-4 and TRBJ1-5; tentatively, D is TRBD1 (6 bases). V was pared by 3 bases and J by 0 bases, with 12 bases between. There are 16 residues in the CDR3. Germline V gene data show CDR1 as MRHNA and CDR2 as SNTAGT. CDR3: CASSENPGDSNQPQHF. The DNA of the CDR3 is TGTGCCAGCAGTGAGAATCCAGGGGATAGCAATCAGCCCCAGCATTTT.

The rearrangement uses TRBV30 and TRBJ1-2; D perhaps matches TRBD1 (5 bases). Between the trimmed V and J ends, which lost 2 bases and 7 bases, there was a span of 20 bases. There are 15 residues in the CDR3. Germline CDR1 is GTSNPN and CDR2 is SVGIG (reference sequence). The CDR3 nucleotides are TGTGCCTGGAGTTCGAATAGCCAGGGACTCCGTGGCTACACCTTC. It yields the protein CAWSSNSQGLRGYTF.

This clone occurred once. The chain carries TRBV18 and TRBJ2-1, with D possibly matching TRBD1 (5 bases). V lost 3 bases to trimming and J lost 5 bases, with 17 bases between them. CDR1 is KGHSH, CDR2 LQKENI, per germline. The CDR3 spans 16 residues. CDR3 nucleotides: TGTGCCAGCTCACCCTTAAAGGGGATGGGGAACAATGAGCAGTTCTTC. It codes for CASSPLKGMGNNEQFF. Filled out from reference TRBV18 and TRBJ2-1, the complete variable domain reads NAGVMQNPRHLVRRRGQEARLRCSPMKGHSHVYWYRQLPEEGLKFMVYLQKENIIDESGMPKERFSAEFPKEGPSILRIQQVVRGDSAAYFCASSPLKGMGNNEQFFGPGTRLTVL.

The chain combines TRBV29-1 with TRBJ1-2, with TRBD1 identical over 7 bases. This CDR3 spans 11 amino acids. Germline values: CDR1 SQVTM, CDR2 ANQGSEA. V was clipped by 7 bases and J by 6 bases; unmatched bases: 5. This chain's CDR3 is CSARQGDGYTF. The CDR3 coding sequence is TGCAGCGCGAGACAGGGTGATGGCTACACCTTC. The whole variable domain, filled in from reference TRBV29-1 and TRBJ1-2, reads SAVISQKPSRDICQRGTSLTIQCQVDSQVTMMFWYRQQPGQSLTLIATANQGSEATYESGFVIDKFPISRPNLTFSTLTVSNMSPEDSSIYLCSARQGDGYTFGSGTRLTVV.